Sequencing of this T cell receptor beta chain was carried out in a study of blood T cell repertoires in COVID-19. Study as a whole: Spain, Italy and the United States supplied samples that represented acute and convalescent COVID-19.

This CDR3 has 14 residues. Germline lookup yields CDR1 SGDLS and CDR2 YYNGEE. V lost 0 bases and J lost 8, with 14 bases in between. TCRdb's copy holds only in-frame clones and misses some; the assay was immunoSEQ multiplex PCR. The profile shows more than 150,000 clones, 85% to 90% of them singletons. The genes are TRBV9 and TRBJ1-2; D might be TRBD1 (5 bases). Specimen: peripheral blood. The clonotype was recovered from a woman aged 70-85 years with COVID-19, enrolled during active disease. CDR3 DNA sequence: TGTGCCAGCAGCGTAGGGAGGGGTCTGAGGGGCTACACCTTC. Translated: CASSVGRGLRGYTF.